Sequencing of this TCR beta chain was carried out in a study of shared clonotypes between healthy human individuals (TCRdb year 2020). About the study as a whole: The cohort included three men and a couple of women between 18 and 49 years of age. For each donor, three plates each were used for CD4 naive and CD4 memory, two plates were used for CD8 naive, and one plate was used for CD8 memory. The study deeply sequenced blood TCR repertoires of roughly five healthy adults to estimate repertoire size and the extent of clonotype sharing between individuals. Libraries were prepared and TCR repertoires were sequenced by different laboratories using diverse techniques, in order to increase sequencing depth and limit assay-specific biases. Per donor, leukapheresis produced somewhere between about 0.85 and 10 billion PBMCs. The full study reports these points: Pairwise subsampling led to the expectation that sequencing depth would affect the degree of clonotype sharing among donors. Compared with non-shared clonotypes, clonotypes shared by all four sorted-subset donors had higher generation probabilities. Sharing across a few donors was observed for about 5% of naive CD4, less than 4% of naive CD8, roughly 2.3% of memory CD4, and over 0.3% of memory CD8 clonotypes. The genetic and exposure-history diversity represented was limited by the small number of donors. Sampling was restricted to blood, and TCR repertoires in tissues likely differ from the TCR repertoires found in blood. Naive subsets generally had larger estimated clonotype richness than memory subsets. Even with the large sequencing depth, rarefaction of the sorted-subset datasets indicated that sequencing was incomplete.

Using the deep immunoSEQ assay, multiplex PCR amplified TCR CDR3 regions from genomic DNA. For each cell subset, the extracted genomic DNA was distributed evenly across all wells of several immunoSEQ 96-well plates, and each plate served as one replicate. For sorted subsets, each replicate PCR was loaded with 200 ng genomic DNA, equivalent to 30,000 or so T cell genomes. Purified libraries were quantified with a Qubit 3.0 fluorometer, sized on a Bioanalyzer 2100, and re-quantified with the KAPA Library Quantification kit. Every immunoSEQ 96-well plate was sequenced on a dedicated single-read 150-cycle Illumina NextSeq 550 flow cell. On the study's bioinformatics: Because only junctional sequences without quality scores were contained in the immunoSEQ output, filtering matching that applied to full-length reads could not be performed. To assign V/J genes and CDR3, sequences were annotated against IMGT germline references using PyIR, a Python wrapper for IgBLAST v1.9. Reads were removed for weak V/J assignments (E-value above 1e-6), missing CDR3, stop codons, out-of-frame junctions, or ambiguous translated residues. V3J clonotypes were defined as sequences sharing the same inferred V gene, J gene, and CDR3 amino acid sequence. Percentage overlap between repertoires was computed as shared unique clonotypes divided by the size of the smaller repertoire. RTK rarefaction, the Chao1 estimator, and Recon v2.1 estimates of unobserved clonotypes were used to assess repertoire richness. For all TCRbeta clonotypes obtained by the gDNA method from four donors, generation probabilities were computed with OLGA. TCRdb took this table from immuneACCESS and kept in-frame rearrangements with V and J called. Such tables lack part of the clones; where checked against another copy, unresolved V genes explain under half of the gap, and the rest is unexplained. V and J calls and clone size follow that table, whereas D and trimming were derived from the DNA. The sample has about 2,200,000 clones on record, under 95% of them singletons. The ten largest clones represent under 2% of the sample.

CD8 naive samples were obtained by positive selection for CCR7 among CD45RO-negative cells, yielding a CD45RA+CCR7+ population from which TemRA cells were excluded. Donors were healthy HIV-negative adults with no recently reported acute infections or vaccinations. Every donor was a Caucasian adult residing in Nashville, Tennessee, USA. Blood was collected by leukapheresis, and PBMCs were isolated by Ficoll-Histopaque density gradient centrifugation and then cryopreserved in liquid nitrogen vapor phase. Purity and quantity of every magnetically sorted T cell population were checked by analytical flow cytometry. Genomic DNA was isolated from each sorted fraction and quantified by UV absorbance on a Nanodrop 2000c. To note about this clone: Its antigen is unknown. The input lacks base qualities; no much larger clone sits a single base away.

CDR1 and CDR2 (MRHNA, SNTAGT) derive from the germline V gene. Germline trimming: 1 base from V, 3 bases from J; junction bases outside gene matches: 6. The CDR3 spans 16 residues, from the cysteine through the phenylalanine. The sequence is cut down to CDR3 DNA, 48 bases in frame from base 1. This clonotype originated in a man between 18 and 35 years old in good health. Some clones in this sample may be carry-over from other donors' samples. The sequencing input was naive CD8+ T cells from PBMCs. This sample's cell subset or site label indicates: CD45RA+CCR7+. In this chain, TRBV6-4 is recombined with TRBJ2-1; 7 central bases correspond to TRBD2. The DNA reads as follows: TGTGCCAGCAGTGACTACGGTGCTAGCGGCTACAATGAGCAGTTCTTC. This encodes CASSDYGASGYNEQFF.